One sample yielded the 13 T cell receptor beta chains listed below, sequenced in a study of RUNX1 and TCR beta rearrangement in T-cell leukemia. TCR beta DJ and VDJ rearrangements were read by next generation amplicon sequencing. TCRdb ran MiXCR on the PCR reads and lists one entry per CDR3 protein. The data contain 500 to 650 distinct CDR3 sequences, roughly two fifths of them singletons. Sequencing was done on a sample of blood. These receptors were obtained from a female donor with T-cell acute lymphoblastic leukemia.

The chain recombines TRBV11-3 with TRBJ2-7, with D possibly being TRBD1 or TRBD2 (6 bases each). Germline CDR1 is SGHNT and CDR2 is YENEEA. Between the trimmed V and J ends, which lost 5 bases and 5 bases, there was a span of 10 bases. There are 12 residues in the CDR3. The CDR3 nucleotides read TGTGCCAGCAGCCGGGGGCGAAACGAGCAGTACTTC. It encodes CASSRGRNEQYF.

The chain has TRBV20-1 and TRBJ2-3; no reliable D call. Germline-derived CDR1 and CDR2 are DFQATT and SNEGSKA (reference sequence). The V gene lost 1 base and the J gene lost 3 bases, with 11 bases spanning the gap. The CDR3 runs to 14 residues. For the CDR3, the DNA is TGCAGTGCTAGAGTCTGGGGTGAGACAGATACGCAGTATTTT. Amino acid sequence: CSARVWGETDTQYF.

Note on this clonotype: At one end the junction does not follow the germline gene, possibly because of a read error. This chain links TRBV4-2 with TRBJ1-1; the D gene is possibly TRBD1 (5 bases). The CDR3 has 15 amino acids. Germline loops: CDR1 LGHNA, CDR2 YNFKEQ. DNA of the CDR3: TGTGCCGGCAGCCAAGATCCGAAAGGGGACTCCCCATACCTTTTT. Its protein is CAGSQDPKGDSPYLF.

This clonotype is labeled as medium-sized. The chain couples TRBV20-1 to TRBJ1-1, with D possibly being TRBD1 (5 bases). V was shortened by 5 bases and J by 7 bases, with 23 bases between the two germline ends. The length of the CDR3 is 15 residues. Germline V gives CDR1 DFQATT, CDR2 SNEGSKA (reference sequence). The DNA of the CDR3 is TGCAGTGCTTCTTCGTATGGGGTCGGGGGTATTGAAGCTTTCTTT. Protein: CSASSYGVGGIEAFF.

This chain joins TRBV6-4 and TRBJ2-2; TRBD2 might be the D (6 bases). V shed 0 bases and J shed 2 bases, with 7 bases lying between them. From germline, CDR1 is MRHNA and CDR2 SNTAGT. The CDR3 consists of 15 residues. This CDR3 reads CASSDSGTNTGELFF. The CDR3 region has the DNA TGTGCCAGCAGTGACTCCGGGACTAACACCGGGGAGCTGTTTTTT.

This clonotype qualifies as medium-sized. The chain combines TRBV20-1 with TRBJ1-4; 8 nucleotides agree with TRBD1. The germline V gene has CDR1 DFQATT and CDR2 SNEGSKA (reference sequence). The length of the CDR3 is 14 residues. The CDR3 coding sequence is TGCGGGGCGCAGGGGGCCAGGGGTAATGAAAAACTGTTTTTT. Translating it yields CGAQGARGNEKLFF.

Remarks on this clonotype: This may stem from a read error, because a much larger clone lies one nucleotide away. V usage is TRBV20-1 and J usage is TRBJ1-6, with D unclear. From germline, CDR1 is DFQATT and CDR2 SNEGSKA (reference sequence). The V gene lost 6 bases and the J gene lost 9 bases, with 15 bases spanning the gap. The CDR3 has 13 amino acids. In DNA form, the CDR3 reads TGCAGTGCCCGGCCGGCTACTGCTTCACCCCTCCACTTT. Its translation is CSARPATASPLHF.

This clonotype showed up many times. The chain carries TRBV19 and TRBJ2-6, with no clear D. This CDR3 contains 14 residues. Germline-derived CDR1 and CDR2 are LNHDA and SQIVND (reference sequence). V was trimmed by 7 bases and J by 2 bases, leaving 9 bases between them. The CDR3 bases are TGTGCCAGTAATGAGGCTGCTGGGGCCAACGTCCTGACTTTC. Translation: CASNEAAGANVLTF.

There are a few counts of this clonotype. The genes are TRBV5-6 and TRBJ1-2, with D perhaps matching TRBD1 (5 bases). CDR3 size: 17 residues. Trimming cost V 0 bases and J 0 bases, with 15 bases left between them. Germline CDR1 reads SGHDT; CDR2 reads YYEEEE. CDR3 coding DNA: TGTGCCAGCAGCTTGGTGGGGGGGACCGACCCTAACTATGGCTACACCTTC. Protein sequence: CASSLVGGTDPNYGYTF. The variable domain in full, completed from reference TRBV5-6 and TRBJ1-2, reads DAGVTQSPTHLIKTRGQQVTLRCSPKSGHDTVSWYQQALGQGPQFIFQYYEEEERQRGNFPDRFSGHQFPNYSSELNVNALLLGDSALYLCASSLVGGTDPNYGYTFGSGTRLTVV.

This clonotype turned up a few times. This chain connects TRBV12-3 or TRBV12-4 to TRBJ2-7; 9 bases agree with TRBD2. The CDR3 length is 14 residues. The trim removed 4 bases at V and 3 bases at J, leaving 4 bases unmatched. The CDR3 DNA is TGTGCCAGCAGTTCTAGCGGGGTCGTCTACGAGCAGTACTTC. Its protein product is CASSSSGVVYEQYF.

For this clonotype: With a much larger clone just one base away, this may be a read error. The V gene is TRBV12-3 or TRBV12-4, the J gene TRBJ1-1; D is uncertain. The CDR3 sequence is 13 residues long. CDR3 DNA: TGTGCCAGCAGTATGACCTCGAACACTGAAGATTTCTTT. Its protein is CASSMTSNTEDFF.

The V call is TRBV4-1, the J call TRBJ1-4; the D gene is possibly TRBD1 (6 bases). This CDR3 has 15 residues. V was cut by 2 bases and J by 8 bases, with 15 bases left in between. Germline lookup yields CDR1 MGHRA and CDR2 YSYEKL. CDR3 sequence: CASSQSPGTLEKLFF. CDR3 DNA: TGCGCCAGCAGCCAAAGTCCCGGGACACTCGAAAAACTGTTTTTT.

This rearrangement joins TRBV6-2 or TRBV6-3 to TRBJ2-7; tentatively, D is TRBD1 (5 bases). The V and J ends lost 6 bases and 3 bases respectively, with 12 bases between them. The length of the CDR3 is 13 residues. Germline-derived CDR1 and CDR2 are MNHEY and SVGEGT. The CDR3 region is CASRAGHLYEQYF. CDR3 in DNA: TGTGCCAGCAGGGCCGGACACCTCTACGAGCAGTACTTC.